The 6 T cell receptor beta chains given below trace back to one sample, sequenced in a study of cytomegalovirus exposure and HLA in healthy donors (dated by TCRdb to 2015 to 2018). Libraries were built with the immunoSEQ multiplex PCR assay. For the multiplex PCR, a mixture combining 60 forward primers for TCR Vbeta segments and 13 reverse primers for TCR Jbeta segments was used. The clones in this table, taken by TCRdb from immuneACCESS, are in-frame only. Not every clone is retained; where verified, under half of the shortfall comes from an unresolved V gene, and the cause of the rest is unknown. Here the sample has about 260,000 clones; under 80% occur a single time. 2% to 2.5% of the sample belongs to the ten largest clones. Sequenced: PBMCs. These receptors all come from a female donor in good health and CMV-seronegative.

The chain recombines TRBV5-4 with TRBJ2-1; 13 bases line up with TRBD2. Trimming took 4 bases from V and 5 from J; bases not matched to a gene: 15. This CDR3 spans 19 amino acids. CDR1 and CDR2 (germline): SGHNT, YYREEE (reference sequence). The CDR3 nucleotides are TGTGCCAGCAGCGTGAGACTAGCGGGAGGCCCACCGGGGGACAATGAGCAGTTCTTC. It codes for CASSVRLAGGPPGDNEQFF.

The rearrangement joins TRBV14 to TRBJ1-2; a weak D match, TRBD1 (6 bases). CDR1 and CDR2 (germline): SGHDN, FVKESK. V lost 0 bases to trimming and J lost 3 bases, with 11 bases between them. The CDR3 runs 15 residues. This CDR3 reads CASSQDNRADYGYTF. As DNA, the CDR3 is TGTGCCAGCAGCCAAGATAACAGGGCTGACTATGGCTACACCTTC.

The chain combines TRBV29-1 with TRBJ2-7; TRBD2 aligns across 7 bases. This CDR3 region has 13 residues. Germline V CDR1 and CDR2: SQVTM, ANQGSEA. V shed 4 bases and J 2 bases; nucleotides not matched to a gene: 5. CDR3 in amino acids: CSVVASGTYEQYF. The CDR3 DNA is TGCAGCGTTGTGGCTAGCGGAACCTACGAGCAGTACTTC.

This chain connects TRBV25-1 to TRBJ1-1; unclear D gene. The CDR3 sequence is 15 residues long. The germline CDR1 and CDR2 sequences are MGHDK and SYGVNS. V was trimmed by 5 bases and J by 1 base, leaving 14 bases between them. Here the CDR3 reads CASSNTRFENTEAFF. In DNA form, the CDR3 reads TGTGCCAGCAGTAACACGAGGTTTGAGAACACTGAAGCTTTCTTT.

This chain joins TRBV28 and TRBJ2-1, with 7 bases matching TRBD2. This CDR3 is 13 amino acids long. Germline CDR1 and CDR2: MDHEN and SYDVKM. Germline trimming cut 3 bases from V and 6 bases from J; bases unmatched to any gene: 2. The chain's CDR3 is CASSLTSPNEQFF. In nucleotides, the CDR3 is TGTGCCAGCAGTTTGACTAGCCCCAATGAGCAGTTCTTC.

V gene TRBV19 combines with J gene TRBJ1-5, with 8 bases fitting TRBD1. The CDR3 totals 17 residues. V shed 5 bases and J 2 bases; nucleotides not matched to a gene: 11. Germline V gene lookup returns CDR1 LNHDA and CDR2 SQIVND (reference sequence). CDR3 nucleotide sequence: TGTGCCAGTAGTTTCCCGACAGGGGTTATTGGCAATCAGCCCCAGCATTTT. Protein sequence: CASSFPTGVIGNQPQHF.